This T cell receptor (beta chain) appears in the sequencing data of a study of shared clonotypes between healthy human individuals. In this sample, this clone turned up a few times. Its antigen is unidentified. The CDR3 consists of 15 residues. With V trimmed by 5 bases and J by 12 bases, 14 bases remained unmatched. Germline V gene data show CDR1 as SEHNR and CDR2 as FQNEAQ (reference sequence). General observations from the study: Blood was the sole source, and tissue repertoires probably differ.

Measured with immunoSEQ multiplex PCR; TCRdb has only the in-frame clones, and not every one. The table lists hundreds of thousands of clones, roughly 72% of them singletons. Sequencing was carried out using memory CD4+ T cells sorted from blood. Documented subset: CD45RA-negative fraction. This sequence joins TRBV7-9 and TRBJ2-1; 9 nucleotides line up with TRBD2. This TCR came from a woman younger than 45 in good health. The CDR3: CASSPLAGESSWQFF. In DNA, the CDR3 is TGTGCCAGCAGCCCATTAGCGGGGGAATCATCGTGGCAGTTCTTC.